These 8 T cell receptor beta chains came from one sample sequenced in a study of T-cell reconstitution after alpha-beta-depleted transplantation in children. Unique molecular identifiers were used to barcode this TCRbeta library. One entry per CDR3 protein, called by TCRdb with MiXCR from the PCR reads. The repertoire holds 200,000 to 250,000 distinct CDR3 sequences, with roughly 9.1% as singletons. The input for sequencing was PBMCs, mostly from graft donor cells, taken 360 days after TCRalphabeta/CD19-depleted stem cell transplant. The receptors come from a male patient aged 2 to 9 who had a stem cell transplant for acute myeloid leukemia, so the T cells may come from the graft donor.

This clonotype was counted ten times or more. V and J are TRBV7-2 and TRBJ1-6; D unclear. This CDR3 comprises 14 residues. The V end was cut by 0 bases, the J end by 8 bases, with 8 bases between. The V gene's germline CDR1 is SGHTA and CDR2 FQGNSA. The CDR3 loop is CASSLAGDYSPLHF. CDR3 DNA sequence: TGTGCCAGCAGCTTAGCGGGAGACTATTCACCCCTCCACTTT.

This clonotype was observed a handful of times. The rearrangement uses TRBV5-1 and TRBJ2-7; 7 positions match TRBD1. Germline-derived CDR1 and CDR2 are SGHRS and YFSETQ. The V gene end was trimmed by 4 bases and the J gene end by 2 bases; junction bases not matched to a gene: 6. The CDR3 consists of 14 residues. The CDR3 DNA reads as TGCGCCAGCAGCCTTCAGGGGGATGCCTACGAGCAGTACTTC. As protein: CASSLQGDAYEQYF.

In its sample, this clonotype was seen a few times. This chain uses TRBV7-8 with TRBJ2-1; 7 nucleotides agree with TRBD1. V shed 5 bases and J 8 bases; nucleotides not matched to a gene: 12. The length of the CDR3 is 15 residues. In germline, CDR1 is SGHVS, CDR2 FQNEAQ. This CDR3 is CASSPDRVTLHEQFF. Written as DNA, the CDR3 is TGTGCCAGCAGCCCAGACAGGGTCACCCTCCATGAGCAGTTCTTC.

This clonotype showed up many times. V gene TRBV25-1 combines with J gene TRBJ2-7; D possibly corresponds to TRBD1 (6 bases). The CDR3 spans 11 residues. The germline V gene encodes CDR1 MGHDK and CDR2 SYGVNS. V shed 5 bases and J shed 12 bases, with 14 bases lying between them. CDR3 DNA: TGTGCCAGCAGTCTAATGGGGGCTTTGTACTTC. Its protein product is CASSLMGALYF.

This chain uses TRBV20-1 with TRBJ1-1; TRBD1 matches at 8 bases. The ends lost 6 bases at V and 5 bases at J; junction bases unmatched: 8. The germline V gene encodes CDR1 DFQATT and CDR2 SNEGSKA (reference sequence). This CDR3 spans 13 amino acids. Here the CDR3 DNA reads TGCAGTGCATTTACAGGGGGAATTACTGAAGCTTTCTTT. Translation: CSAFTGGITEAFF.

This clonotype was counted ten times or more. The rearrangement links TRBV5-1 to TRBJ2-1, with a possible D match to TRBD2 (6 bases). Per germline, CDR1 SGHRS and CDR2 YFSETQ. This CDR3 comprises 16 residues. The ends were cut back, 1 base at V and 0 bases at J, with 11 bases in the middle. This chain's CDR3 is CASSLTAGSSYNEQFF. Here the CDR3 DNA reads TGCGCCAGCAGCTTGACCGCGGGAAGCTCCTACAATGAGCAGTTCTTC.

This clonotype showed up many times. This chain connects TRBV12-3 or TRBV12-4 to TRBJ2-1; D is unresolved. V lost 3 bases to trimming and J lost 5 bases, with 8 bases between them. The CDR3 spans 13 residues. The CDR3 protein is CASSFPGNNEQFF. CDR3 sequence (DNA): TGTGCCAGCAGTTTTCCCGGTAACAATGAGCAGTTCTTC.

This clonotype showed up many times. The V and J genes are TRBV20-1 and TRBJ2-3, with 11 bases fitting TRBD2. Germline-derived CDR1 and CDR2 are DFQATT and SNEGSKA (reference sequence). CDR3 length equals 14 residues. The V gene end was trimmed by 5 bases and the J gene end by 7 bases; junction bases not matched to a gene: 8. Here the CDR3 reads CSALTSGGIYTQYF. The CDR3 bases are TGCAGTGCTCTTACTAGCGGGGGAATCTATACGCAGTATTTT.